The source of this T cell receptor beta chain is a study of T cell responses to AZD1222 COVID-19 vaccine. Whole-study findings and limits: Spike-specific TCR breadth and depth both grew after two AZD1222 doses. Nearly half of spike-specific TCRs reportedly target unmutated variant regions.

Here immunoSEQ multiplex PCR was the method, and the copy in TCRdb shows in-frame clones only, minus some. Of more than 150,000 clones in the sample, approximately 90% were seen once. CDR3 size: 15 residues. V dropped 3 bases and J dropped 4 bases, with 15 bases sitting between them. The germline gives CDR1 KGHSH, CDR2 LQKENI. With regard to this clone: Its specificity is unknown.

The chain links TRBV18 to TRBJ2-5; D is perhaps TRBD1 (6 bases). This receptor was identified in an adult in good health. This specimen was peripheral blood, taken on day 0 of AZD1222 vaccination. DNA for the CDR3: TGTGCCAGCTCACCCCTGGCAGGGGTAAGAGAGACCCAGTACTTC. Amino acids: CASSPLAGVRETQYF. The complete variable domain, with remaining parts taken from reference TRBV18 and TRBJ2-5, reads NAGVMQNPRHLVRRRGQEARLRCSPMKGHSHVYWYRQLPEEGLKFMVYLQKENIIDESGMPKERFSAEFPKEGPSILRIQQVVRGDSAAYFCASSPLAGVRETQYFGPGTRLLVL.